The present T cell receptor (beta chain) was sequenced within a study of shared clonotypes between healthy human individuals. General observations from the study: Sequencing depth was a factor that was expected to affect clonotype sharing among donors.

Per the germline V gene, CDR1 is MNHNS and CDR2 is SASEGT. The CDR3 contains 14 residues. Evenly divided among several immunoSEQ plates was the genomic DNA of each subset. Sequencing of unsorted PBMC DNA was carried out using ten immunoSEQ deep assay plates. Produced via immunoSEQ multiplex PCR; TCRdb's table is partial and in-frame only. The table has fewer than 650,000 clones, around 76% seen once. About this clone: The antigen is unknown. One junction end does not reproduce the germline sequence, and a read error may be involved.

The chain has TRBV6-1 and TRBJ2-7, with 7 bases matching TRBD1. The TCR originated in a woman aged 40 to 50 in good health. Some clones in this sample may be carry-over from other donors' samples. What was sequenced was PBMCs. The CDR3 DNA is TGTGCCAGCAGTTTGACAGGGAGCTCCGACGAGCAGTACTTC. Residues: CASSLTGSSDEQYF.